Given below is one TCR beta chain in context. Antigen specificity is unknown. This sample was taken from a study of CD4 T cells in relation to SARS-CoV-2 and coronaviruses. Study context: PBMCs were cultured with antigen for 10 days before TCR beta sequencing.

The unexposed donors gave CD4+ T cells in 2011-2018, prior to COVID-19. CD4+ T cells were isolated from the cells after more than 8 days of culture. TCRdb's copy holds only in-frame clones and misses some; the assay was immunoSEQ multiplex PCR. Of around 11,000 clones in the sample, roughly three quarters were seen once. Trimming cost V 6 bases and J 1 base; bases outside gene matches: 3. CDR1 is KGHSH, CDR2 LQKENI, per germline. The length of the CDR3 is 15 residues. Sequenced: CD4+ T cells from PBMCs, cultured in vitro. This TCR derives from a human donor in good health. The chain carries TRBV18 and TRBJ2-7, with TRBD2 matching over 13 bases. CDR3 loop: CASSTGLAGSYEQYF. CDR3 DNA sequence: TGTGCCAGCTCCACGGGACTAGCGGGATCCTACGAGCAGTACTTC.